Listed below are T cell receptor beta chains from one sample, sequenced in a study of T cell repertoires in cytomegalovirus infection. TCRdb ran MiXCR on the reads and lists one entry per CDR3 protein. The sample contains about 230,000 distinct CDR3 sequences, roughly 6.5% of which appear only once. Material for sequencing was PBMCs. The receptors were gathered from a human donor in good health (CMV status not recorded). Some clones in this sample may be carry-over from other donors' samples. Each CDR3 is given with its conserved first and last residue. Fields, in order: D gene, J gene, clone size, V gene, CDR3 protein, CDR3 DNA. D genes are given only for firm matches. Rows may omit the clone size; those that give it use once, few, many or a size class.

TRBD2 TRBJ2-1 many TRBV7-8 CASSLTGTSWEQFF TGTGCCAGCAGCTTGACCGGGACTAGCTGGGAGCAGTTCTTC
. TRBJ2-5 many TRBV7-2 CASSLGPGGPGTQYF TGTGCCAGCAGCTTAGGCCCCGGGGGGCCCGGGACCCAGTACTTC
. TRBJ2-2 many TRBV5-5 CASSRRTDNTGELFF TGTGCCAGCAGCCGACGGACAGACAACACCGGGGAGCTGTTTTTT
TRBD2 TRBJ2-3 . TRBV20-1 CSARGKAGTSGRYRTDTQYF TGCAGTGCTAGAGGAAAAGCCGGGACTAGCGGGAGATATCGCACAGATACGCAGTATTTT
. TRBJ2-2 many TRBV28 CASSSPGGFSGELFF TGTGCCAGCAGCTCTCCAGGGGGGTTCTCCGGGGAGCTGTTTTTT
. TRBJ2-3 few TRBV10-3 CAIRYTDTQYF TGTGCCATCAGGTACACAGATACGCAGTATTTT
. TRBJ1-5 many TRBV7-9 CASSQNLGQPQHF TGTGCCAGCAGTCAAAATCTCGGACAGCCCCAGCATTTT
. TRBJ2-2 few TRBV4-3 CASSQGITNTGELFF TGCGCCAGCAGCCAAGGGATAACGAACACCGGGGAGCTGTTTTTT
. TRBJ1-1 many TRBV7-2 CASSLVPVRNTEAFF TGTGCCAGCAGCTTAGTCCCAGTTAGGAACACTGAAGCTTTCTTT
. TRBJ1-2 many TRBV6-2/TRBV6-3 CASGDLPDGTF TGTGCCAGCGGGGACCTTCCGGACGGCACCTTC
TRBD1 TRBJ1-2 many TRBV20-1 CSASVTGKGYGYTF TGCAGTGCTAGCGTGACAGGGAAGGGCTATGGCTACACCTTC
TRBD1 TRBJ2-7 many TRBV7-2 CASSLTGGFHEQYF TGTGCCAGCAGCTTAACAGGGGGCTTCCACGAGCAGTACTTC
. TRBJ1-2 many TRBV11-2 CASSPKQGVGGYTF TGTGCCAGCAGCCCCAAACAGGGAGTTGGCGGCTACACCTTC
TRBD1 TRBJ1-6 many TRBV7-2 CASSSGQGNSPLHF TGTGCCAGCAGCTCTGGACAGGGAAATTCACCCCTCCACTTT
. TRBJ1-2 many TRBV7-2 CASSTPGTDYGYTF TGTGCCAGCAGTACCCCAGGGACGGACTATGGCTACACCTTC
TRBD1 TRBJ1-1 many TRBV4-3 CASSQETGGTTEAFF TGCGCCAGCAGCCAAGAAACAGGGGGTACCACTGAAGCTTTCTTT
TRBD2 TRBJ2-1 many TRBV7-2 CASSSQGSGGPNNEQFF TGTGCCAGCAGCTCCCAGGGTAGCGGGGGGCCTAACAATGAGCAGTTCTTC
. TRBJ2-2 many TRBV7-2 CASRPASQGGIGELFF TGTGCCAGCAGGCCCGCATCGCAGGGGGGAATCGGGGAGCTGTTTTTT
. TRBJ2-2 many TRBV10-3 CAISEGVAVNTGELFF TGTGCCATCAGTGAGGGGGTAGCGGTGAACACCGGGGAGCTGTTTTTT
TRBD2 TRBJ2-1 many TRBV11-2 CASSLDLAGQGNEQFF TGTGCCAGCAGCTTAGATCTAGCGGGGCAGGGGAATGAGCAGTTCTTC